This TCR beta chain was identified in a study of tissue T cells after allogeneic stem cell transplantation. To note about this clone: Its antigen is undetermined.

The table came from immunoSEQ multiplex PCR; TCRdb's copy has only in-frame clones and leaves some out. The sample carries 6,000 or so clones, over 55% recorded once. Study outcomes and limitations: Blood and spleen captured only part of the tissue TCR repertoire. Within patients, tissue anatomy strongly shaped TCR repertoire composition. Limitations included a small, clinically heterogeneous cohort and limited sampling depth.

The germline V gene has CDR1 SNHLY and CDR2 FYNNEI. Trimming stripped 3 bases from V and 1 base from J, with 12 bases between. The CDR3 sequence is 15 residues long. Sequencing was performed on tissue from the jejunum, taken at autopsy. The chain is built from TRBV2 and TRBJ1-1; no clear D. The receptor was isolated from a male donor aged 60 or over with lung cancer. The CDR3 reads CASSDESRRNTEAFF. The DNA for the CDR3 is TGTGCCAGCAGTGATGAATCCCGAAGGAACACTGAAGCTTTCTTT.